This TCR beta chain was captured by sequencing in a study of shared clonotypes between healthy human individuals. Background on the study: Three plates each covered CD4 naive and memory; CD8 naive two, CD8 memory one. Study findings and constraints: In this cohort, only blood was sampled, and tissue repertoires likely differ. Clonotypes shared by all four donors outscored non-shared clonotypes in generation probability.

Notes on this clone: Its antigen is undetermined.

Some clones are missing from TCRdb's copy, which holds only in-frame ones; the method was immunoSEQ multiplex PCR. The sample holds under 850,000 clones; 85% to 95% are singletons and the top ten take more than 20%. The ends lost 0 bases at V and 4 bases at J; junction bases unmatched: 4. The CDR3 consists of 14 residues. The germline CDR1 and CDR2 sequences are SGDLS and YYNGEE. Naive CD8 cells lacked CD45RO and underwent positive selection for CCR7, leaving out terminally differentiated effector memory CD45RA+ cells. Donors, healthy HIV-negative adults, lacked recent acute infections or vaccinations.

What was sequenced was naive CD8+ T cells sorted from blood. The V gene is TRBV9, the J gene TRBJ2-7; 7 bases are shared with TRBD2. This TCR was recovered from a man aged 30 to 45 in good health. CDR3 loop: CASSVGASGYEQYF. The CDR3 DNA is TGTGCCAGCAGCGTAGGGGCTAGCGGATACGAGCAGTACTTC.